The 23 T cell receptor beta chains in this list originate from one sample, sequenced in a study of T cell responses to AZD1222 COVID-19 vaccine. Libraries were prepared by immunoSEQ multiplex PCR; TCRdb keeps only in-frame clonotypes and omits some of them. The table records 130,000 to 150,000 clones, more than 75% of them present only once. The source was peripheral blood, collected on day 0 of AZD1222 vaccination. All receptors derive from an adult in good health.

The CDR3, as DNA: TGTGCCACACTCGTGGGTGGCGGCAATCAGCCCCAGCATTTT. Amino acids: CATLVGGGNQPQHF. The rearrangement uses TRBV28 and TRBJ1-5; D gene uncertain. This CDR3 has 14 residues. The germline V and J ends were trimmed by 10 bases and 2 bases, with 15 bases remaining between them. The germline V gene encodes CDR1 MDHEN and CDR2 SYDVKM.

Here the CDR3 reads CASTFGGHEKLFF. CDR3 DNA: TGTGCCAGCACCTTTGGGGGCCATGAAAAACTGTTTTTT. This sequence joins TRBV28 and TRBJ1-4; possibly TRBD1 for D (6 bases). CDR1 and CDR2 (germline): MDHEN, SYDVKM. This CDR3 is built from 13 residues. With 7 bases removed from V and 6 bases from J, the gap between germline ends came to 12 bases.

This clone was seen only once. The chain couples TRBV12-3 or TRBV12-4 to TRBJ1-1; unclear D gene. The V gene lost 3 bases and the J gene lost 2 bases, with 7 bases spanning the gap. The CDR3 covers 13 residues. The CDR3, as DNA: TGTGCCAGCAGTTTGTCATCTAACACTGAAGCTTTCTTT. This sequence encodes CASSLSSNTEAFF.

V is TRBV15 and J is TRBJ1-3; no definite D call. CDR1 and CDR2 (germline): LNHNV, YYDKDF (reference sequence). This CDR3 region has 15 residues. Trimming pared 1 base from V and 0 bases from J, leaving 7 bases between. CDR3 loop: CATSRGGLSGNTIYF. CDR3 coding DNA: TGTGCCACCAGCAGAGGAGGTCTCTCTGGAAACACCATATATTTT.

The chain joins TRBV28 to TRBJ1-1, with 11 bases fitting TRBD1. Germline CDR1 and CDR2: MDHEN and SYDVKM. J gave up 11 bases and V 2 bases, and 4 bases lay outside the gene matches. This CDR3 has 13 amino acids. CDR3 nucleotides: TGTGCCAGCAGTTTAAGGACAGGGGGCGGGGCTTTCTTT. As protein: CASSLRTGGGAFF. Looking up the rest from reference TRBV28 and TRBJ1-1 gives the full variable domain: DVKVTQSSRYLVKRTGEKVFLECVQDMDHENMFWYRQDPGLGLRLIYFSYDVKMKEKGDIPEGYSVSREKKERFSLILESASTNQTSMYLCASSLRTGGGAFFGQGTRLTVV.

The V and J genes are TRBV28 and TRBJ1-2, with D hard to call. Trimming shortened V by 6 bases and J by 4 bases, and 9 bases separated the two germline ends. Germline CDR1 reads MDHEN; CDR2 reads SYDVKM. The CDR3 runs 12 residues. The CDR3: CASSPEAYGYTF. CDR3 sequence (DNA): TGTGCCAGCAGCCCAGAGGCCTATGGCTACACCTTC.

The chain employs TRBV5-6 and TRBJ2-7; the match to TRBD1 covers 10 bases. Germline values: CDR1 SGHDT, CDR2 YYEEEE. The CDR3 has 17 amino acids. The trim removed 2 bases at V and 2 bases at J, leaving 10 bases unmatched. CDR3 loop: CASSFGQGVIAAYEQYF. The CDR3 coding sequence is TGTGCCAGCAGCTTCGGACAGGGGGTCATCGCTGCCTACGAGCAGTACTTC.

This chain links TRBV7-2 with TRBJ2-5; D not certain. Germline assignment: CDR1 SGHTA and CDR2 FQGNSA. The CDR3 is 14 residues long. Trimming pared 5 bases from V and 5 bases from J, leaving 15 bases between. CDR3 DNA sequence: TGTGCCAGCAGCGCAGGTGGCCAAGGGGAGACCCAGTACTTC. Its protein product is CASSAGGQGETQYF.

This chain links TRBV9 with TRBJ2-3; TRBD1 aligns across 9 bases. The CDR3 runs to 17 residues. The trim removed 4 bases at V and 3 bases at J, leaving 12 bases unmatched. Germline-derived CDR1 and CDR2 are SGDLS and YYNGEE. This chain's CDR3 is CASSPPGQGFSTDTQYF. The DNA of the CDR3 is TGTGCCAGCAGCCCGCCGGGACAGGGATTCAGTACAGATACGCAGTATTTT.

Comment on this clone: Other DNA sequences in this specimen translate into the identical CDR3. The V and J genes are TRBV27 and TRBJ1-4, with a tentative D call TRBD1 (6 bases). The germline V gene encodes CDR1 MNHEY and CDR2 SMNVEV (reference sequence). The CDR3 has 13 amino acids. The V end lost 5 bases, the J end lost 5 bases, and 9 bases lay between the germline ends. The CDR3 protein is CASSQTGNEKLFF. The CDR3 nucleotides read TGTGCCAGCAGTCAGACAGGAAATGAAAAACTGTTTTTT. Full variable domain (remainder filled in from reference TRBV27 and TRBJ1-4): EAQVTQNPRYLITVTGKKLTVTCSQNMNHEYMSWYRQDPGLGLRQIYYSMNVEVTDKGDVPEGYKVSRKEKRNFPLILESPSPNQTSLYFCASSQTGNEKLFFGSGTQLSVL.

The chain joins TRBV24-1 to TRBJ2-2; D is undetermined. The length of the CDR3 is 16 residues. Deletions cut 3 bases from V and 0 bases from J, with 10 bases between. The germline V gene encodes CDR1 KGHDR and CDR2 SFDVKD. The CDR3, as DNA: TGTGCCACCAGTGATCCCCTGGCCCCGAACACCGGGGAGCTGTTTTTT. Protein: CATSDPLAPNTGELFF.

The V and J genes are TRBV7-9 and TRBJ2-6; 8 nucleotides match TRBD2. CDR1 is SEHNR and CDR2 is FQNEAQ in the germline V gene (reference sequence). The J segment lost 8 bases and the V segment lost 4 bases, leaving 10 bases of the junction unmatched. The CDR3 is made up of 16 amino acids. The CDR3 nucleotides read TGTGCCAGCAGCTCACCTAGCGGGTTTAGGTCCAACGTCCTGACTTTC. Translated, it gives CASSSPSGFRSNVLTF.

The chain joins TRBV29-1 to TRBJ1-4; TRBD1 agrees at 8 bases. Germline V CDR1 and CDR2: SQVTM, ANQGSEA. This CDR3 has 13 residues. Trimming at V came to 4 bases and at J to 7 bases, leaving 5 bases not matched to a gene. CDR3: CSVAGGVGEKLFF. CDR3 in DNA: TGCAGCGTTGCAGGGGGCGTCGGTGAAAAACTGTTTTTT.

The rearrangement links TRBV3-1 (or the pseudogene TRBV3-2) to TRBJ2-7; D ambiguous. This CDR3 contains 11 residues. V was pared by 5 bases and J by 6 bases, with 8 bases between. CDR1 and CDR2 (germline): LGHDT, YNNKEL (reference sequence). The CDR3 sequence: CASSYYSEQYF. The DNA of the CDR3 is TGTGCCAGCAGCTACTACTCCGAGCAGTACTTC.

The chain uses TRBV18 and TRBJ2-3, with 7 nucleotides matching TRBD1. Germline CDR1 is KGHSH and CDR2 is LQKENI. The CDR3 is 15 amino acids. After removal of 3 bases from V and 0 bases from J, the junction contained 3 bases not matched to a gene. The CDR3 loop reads CASSPWDSSTDTQYF. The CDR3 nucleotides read TGTGCCAGCTCACCCTGGGACAGCAGCACAGATACGCAGTATTTT.

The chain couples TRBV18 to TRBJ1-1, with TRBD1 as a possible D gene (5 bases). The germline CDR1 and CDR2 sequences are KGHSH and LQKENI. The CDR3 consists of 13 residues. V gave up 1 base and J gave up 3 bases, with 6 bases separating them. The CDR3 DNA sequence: TGTGCCAGCTCACCACAGGGGTACACTGAAGCTTTCTTT. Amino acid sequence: CASSPQGYTEAFF.

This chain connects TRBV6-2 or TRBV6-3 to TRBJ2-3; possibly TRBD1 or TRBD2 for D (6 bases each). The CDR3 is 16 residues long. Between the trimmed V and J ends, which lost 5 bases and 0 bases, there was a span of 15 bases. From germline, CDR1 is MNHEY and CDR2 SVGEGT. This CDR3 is CASSTTGTGSTDTQYF. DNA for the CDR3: TGTGCCAGCAGTACAACAGGGACTGGGAGCACAGATACGCAGTATTTT.

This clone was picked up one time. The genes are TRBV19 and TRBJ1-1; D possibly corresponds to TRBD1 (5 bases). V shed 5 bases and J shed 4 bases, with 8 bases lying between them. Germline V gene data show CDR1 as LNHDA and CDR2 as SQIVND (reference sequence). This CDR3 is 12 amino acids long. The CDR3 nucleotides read TGTGCCAGTAGTCAGGGTCTCACTGAAGCTTTCTTT. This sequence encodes CASSQGLTEAFF.

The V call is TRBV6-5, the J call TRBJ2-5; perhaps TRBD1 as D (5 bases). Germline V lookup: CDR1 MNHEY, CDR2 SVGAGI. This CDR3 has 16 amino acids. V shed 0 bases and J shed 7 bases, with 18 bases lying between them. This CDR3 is CASSYSPRGLGWTQYF. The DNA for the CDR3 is TGTGCCAGCAGTTACTCCCCTAGGGGCTTAGGGTGGACCCAGTACTTC.

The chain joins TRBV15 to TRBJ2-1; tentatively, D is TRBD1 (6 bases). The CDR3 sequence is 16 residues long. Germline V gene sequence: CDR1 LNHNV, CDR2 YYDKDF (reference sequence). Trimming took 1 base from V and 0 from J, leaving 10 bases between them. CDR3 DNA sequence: TGTGCCACCAGCAGAGCTACAGGGCTCTCCTACAATGAGCAGTTCTTC. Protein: CATSRATGLSYNEQFF.

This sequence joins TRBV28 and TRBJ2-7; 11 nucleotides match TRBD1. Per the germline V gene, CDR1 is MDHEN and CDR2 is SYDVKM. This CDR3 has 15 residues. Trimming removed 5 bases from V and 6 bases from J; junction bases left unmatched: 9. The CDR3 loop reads CASSPGTGGSAEQYF. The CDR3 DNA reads TGTGCCAGCAGTCCCGGGACAGGGGGATCGGCCGAGCAGTACTTC.

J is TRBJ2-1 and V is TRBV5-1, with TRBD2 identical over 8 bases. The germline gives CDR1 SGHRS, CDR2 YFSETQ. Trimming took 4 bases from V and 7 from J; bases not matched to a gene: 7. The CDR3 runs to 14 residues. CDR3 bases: TGCGCCAGCAGCCTACGGACTAGCAAAAATGAGCAGTTCTTC. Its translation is CASSLRTSKNEQFF.

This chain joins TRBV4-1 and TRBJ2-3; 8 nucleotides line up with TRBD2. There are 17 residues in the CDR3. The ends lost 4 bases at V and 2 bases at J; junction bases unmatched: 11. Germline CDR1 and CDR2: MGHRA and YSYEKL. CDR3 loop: CASSPLGSGSPTDTQYF. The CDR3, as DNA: TGCGCCAGCAGCCCCCTTGGAAGCGGGAGCCCCACAGATACGCAGTATTTT.